Listed below are T cell receptor beta chains from one sample, sequenced in a study of cytomegalovirus exposure and HLA in healthy donors. TCRdb keeps only in-frame clones here, not all; method: immunoSEQ multiplex PCR. The data show about 200,000 clones, about 78% seen once. Specimen: PBMCs. Receptors were obtained from a woman aged 30 to 39 in good health and CMV-seronegative. The CDR3 runs from the conserved cysteine through the conserved F or W. A D gene is named only where the DNA matches it firmly. A row's size may be missing; if present it is once, few, many or a size class.

j_gene: TRBJ2-2
v_gene: TRBV30
d_gene: NA
abundance: few
CDR3nt: TGTGCCTGGCTAAGATCCGGGGAGCTGTTTTTT
CDR3aa: CAWLRSGELFF

j_gene: TRBJ1-3
v_gene: TRBV18
d_gene: NA
abundance: once
CDR3nt: TGTGCCAGCTCACCGCGGAACGCTGGAAACACCATATATTTT
CDR3aa: CASSPRNAGNTIYF

j_gene: TRBJ2-7
v_gene: TRBV9
d_gene: TRBD2
abundance: NA
CDR3nt: TGTGCCAGCAGCGTAGGCGGGAGCCTACGAGAGCAGTACTTC
CDR3aa: CASSVGGSLREQYF

j_gene: TRBJ2-7
v_gene: TRBV9
d_gene: NA
abundance: once
CDR3nt: TGTGCCAGCAGCGTAGGAGCGTCAACCGACGAGCAGTACTTC
CDR3aa: CASSVGASTDEQYF

j_gene: TRBJ1-1
v_gene: TRBV5-4
d_gene: NA
abundance: NA
CDR3nt: TGTGCCAGCAGCTCTTACACTCGGGTCTTCACTGAAGCTTTCTTT
CDR3aa: CASSSYTRVFTEAFF

j_gene: TRBJ2-7
v_gene: TRBV5-1
d_gene: NA
abundance: NA
CDR3nt: TGCGCCAGCAGCTTGATGACTAGAAACGAGCAGTACTTC
CDR3aa: CASSLMTRNEQYF

j_gene: TRBJ2-5
v_gene: TRBV5-6
d_gene: TRBD2
abundance: NA
CDR3nt: TGTGCCAGCAGCTTCCCCCGGGAGGGCCCTCGAGAGACCCAGTACTTC
CDR3aa: CASSFPREGPRETQYF

j_gene: TRBJ2-5
v_gene: TRBV30
d_gene: TRBD1
abundance: NA
CDR3nt: TGTGCCTGGACCTTACAGGGGCCAGAGACCCAGTACTTC
CDR3aa: CAWTLQGPETQYF

j_gene: TRBJ1-6
v_gene: TRBV5-6
d_gene: NA
abundance: NA
CDR3nt: TGTGCCAGCACCGTTGGACAACTCCTTAATTCACCCCTCCACTTT
CDR3aa: CASTVGQLLNSPLHF

j_gene: TRBJ2-7
v_gene: TRBV6-1
d_gene: TRBD1
abundance: once
CDR3nt: TGTGCCAGCAAGACGACAGGGGGATCGCCAGAGCAGTACTTC
CDR3aa: CASKTTGGSPEQYF

j_gene: TRBJ2-7
v_gene: TRBV7-6
d_gene: NA
abundance: NA
CDR3nt: TGTGCCAGCAGCTTATCACGAAACTACGAGCAGTACTTC
CDR3aa: CASSLSRNYEQYF

j_gene: TRBJ2-1
v_gene: TRBV25-1
d_gene: NA
abundance: NA
CDR3nt: TGTGCCAGCCCTTCGGAGCATAGCTACAATGAGCAGTTCTTC
CDR3aa: CASPSEHSYNEQFF

j_gene: TRBJ1-2
v_gene: TRBV5-1
d_gene: TRBD1
abundance: NA
CDR3nt: TGCGCCAGCAGCTCGATCGGACAGGGGGCGGCTGGCTACACCTTC
CDR3aa: CASSSIGQGAAGYTF

j_gene: TRBJ1-4
v_gene: TRBV7-3
d_gene: NA
abundance: NA
CDR3nt: TGTGCCAGCAGCCGGGGAGCTAATGAAAAACTGTTTTTT
CDR3aa: CASSRGANEKLFF

j_gene: TRBJ2-3
v_gene: TRBV19
d_gene: TRBD2
abundance: NA
CDR3nt: TGTGCCAGTAGTTTCACCACTAGCGGGAGTGGGGATACGCAGTATTTT
CDR3aa: CASSFTTSGSGDTQYF

j_gene: TRBJ1-1
v_gene: TRBV28
d_gene: NA
abundance: NA
CDR3nt: TGTGCCAGCAGTCCACCGGGAATCAAAAGGCACACTGAAGCTTTCTTT
CDR3aa: CASSPPGIKRHTEAFF

j_gene: TRBJ1-2
v_gene: TRBV5-1
d_gene: TRBD1
abundance: NA
CDR3nt: TGCGCCAGCAGCTTGGAGATTCCAGGGGGATCTGGCTACACCTTC
CDR3aa: CASSLEIPGGSGYTF

j_gene: TRBJ2-3
v_gene: TRBV2
d_gene: TRBD2
abundance: NA
CDR3nt: TGTGCCGGCGGGACTAGCGGCACAGATACGCAGTATTTT
CDR3aa: CAGGTSGTDTQYF

j_gene: TRBJ2-7
v_gene: TRBV7-6
d_gene: TRBD1
abundance: NA
CDR3nt: TGTGCCAGCAGCTTCGGACAGGGGATCAACGAGCAGTACTTC
CDR3aa: CASSFGQGINEQYF

j_gene: TRBJ2-3
v_gene: TRBV12-5
d_gene: NA
abundance: NA
CDR3nt: TGTGCTAGTGGGCCTTCCAGGGATACGCAGTATTTT
CDR3aa: CASGPSRDTQYF

j_gene: TRBJ2-1
v_gene: TRBV5-1
d_gene: TRBD1
abundance: NA
CDR3nt: TGCGCCAGCAGCAATGACAGGGTATTCGATGAGCAGTTCTTC
CDR3aa: CASSNDRVFDEQFF

j_gene: TRBJ1-4
v_gene: TRBV19
d_gene: NA
abundance: NA
CDR3nt: TGTGCCAGTATGGCCTTTCATGGAACTAATGAAAAACTGTTTTTT
CDR3aa: CASMAFHGTNEKLFF

j_gene: TRBJ2-5
v_gene: TRBV5-8
d_gene: TRBD2
abundance: NA
CDR3nt: TGTGCCAGCAGCTTGGGACTTCGGACTAGCGGGGAGGAACCCCAAGAGACCCAGTACTTC
CDR3aa: CASSLGLRTSGEEPQETQYF

j_gene: TRBJ1-1
v_gene: TRBV7-6
d_gene: NA
abundance: few
CDR3nt: TGTGCCAGCAGCCTTACCTCAGGCGGGTGGAGCCCTGAAGCTTTCTTT
CDR3aa: CASSLTSGGWSPEAFF

j_gene: TRBJ1-3
v_gene: TRBV18
d_gene: NA
abundance: NA
CDR3nt: TGTGCCAGCTCAACCTCGACAGGCGACTCTGGAAACACCATATATTTT
CDR3aa: CASSTSTGDSGNTIYF

j_gene: TRBJ2-2
v_gene: TRBV2
d_gene: TRBD1
abundance: NA
CDR3nt: TGTGCCAGCAGTGATCAAAACAGGGGGTTCACCGGGGAGCTGTTTTTT
CDR3aa: CASSDQNRGFTGELFF

j_gene: TRBJ2-7
v_gene: TRBV7-2
d_gene: TRBD2
abundance: NA
CDR3nt: TGTGCCAGCGCCGGGACTAGCGGGATCACGTACTTC
CDR3aa: CASAGTSGITYF

j_gene: TRBJ2-3
v_gene: TRBV4-1
d_gene: TRBD2
abundance: few
CDR3nt: TGCGCCAGCAGCCAACAGGGGACTAGGTCAGATACGCAGTATTTT
CDR3aa: CASSQQGTRSDTQYF

j_gene: TRBJ2-3
v_gene: TRBV30
d_gene: NA
abundance: few
CDR3nt: TGTGCCTGGGGGAGGAGCGGGAGCACAGATACGCAGTATTTT
CDR3aa: CAWGRSGSTDTQYF

j_gene: TRBJ1-2
v_gene: TRBV5-1
d_gene: NA
abundance: NA
CDR3nt: TGCGCCAGCAGCTTGGATTCCCCTAAAGTGGTGAACTATGGCTACACCTTC
CDR3aa: CASSLDSPKVVNYGYTF

j_gene: TRBJ1-1
v_gene: TRBV18
d_gene: NA
abundance: NA
CDR3nt: TGTGCCAGCTCACCTCAGACAGAAGTGAACACTGAAGCTTTCTTT
CDR3aa: CASSPQTEVNTEAFF

j_gene: TRBJ2-3
v_gene: TRBV7-9
d_gene: TRBD2
abundance: NA
CDR3nt: TGTGCCAGCAGCCTCACTAGCGGGAGGGCCGATCAGGCAGATACGCAGTATTTT
CDR3aa: CASSLTSGRADQADTQYF

j_gene: TRBJ2-1
v_gene: TRBV6-5
d_gene: NA
abundance: NA
CDR3nt: TGTGCCAGCACCACCGGGAGTTCCTACAATGAGCAGTTCTTC
CDR3aa: CASTTGSSYNEQFF

j_gene: TRBJ1-1
v_gene: TRBV5-1
d_gene: TRBD1
abundance: NA
CDR3nt: TGCGCCAGCAGCCTCGACAGGGCGGATACTGAAGCTTTCTTT
CDR3aa: CASSLDRADTEAFF

j_gene: TRBJ2-2
v_gene: TRBV7-9
d_gene: TRBD1
abundance: NA
CDR3nt: TGTGCCAGCAGGTCTAGCCCGGGACAGGCGAACACCGGGGAGCTGTTTTTT
CDR3aa: CASRSSPGQANTGELFF

j_gene: TRBJ2-2
v_gene: TRBV4-1
d_gene: TRBD2
abundance: NA
CDR3nt: TGCGCCAGCAGCCGAAGGGCGGGAGGCAACACCGGGGAGCTGTTTTTT
CDR3aa: CASSRRAGGNTGELFF

j_gene: TRBJ1-6
v_gene: TRBV27
d_gene: NA
abundance: NA
CDR3nt: TGTGCCAGCAGTTTAGAACAGGGTATTGGAACCTATAATTCACCCCTCCACTTT
CDR3aa: CASSLEQGIGTYNSPLHF

j_gene: TRBJ1-2
v_gene: TRBV18
d_gene: TRBD1
abundance: NA
CDR3nt: TGTGCCAGCTCACCGGAGGGGACAGTCGCCCTGTACGGTGGCTACACCTTC
CDR3aa: CASSPEGTVALYGGYTF

j_gene: TRBJ1-5
v_gene: TRBV4-2
d_gene: NA
abundance: NA
CDR3nt: TGTGCCAGCAGCCAAATTTGGGGGGTTAGCAATCAGCCCCAGCATTTT
CDR3aa: CASSQIWGVSNQPQHF

j_gene: TRBJ2-7
v_gene: TRBV30
d_gene: NA
abundance: NA
CDR3nt: TGTGCCTGGAATCGGCGGGCCTACGAGCAGTACTTC
CDR3aa: CAWNRRAYEQYF

j_gene: TRBJ2-1
v_gene: TRBV6-6
d_gene: NA
abundance: NA
CDR3nt: TGTGCCAGCAGGTTAGGGGCCGACAATGAGCAGTTCTTC
CDR3aa: CASRLGADNEQFF